The entry below gives a single T cell receptor (beta chain) sequence along with its context. An input of roughly 0.5 to 1 ug of RNA was subjected to reverse transcription using random hexamers. TCRdb analysed the immunoSEQ multiplex PCR reads with MiXCR anew, one entry per CDR3 protein. The sample carries 150,000 to 250,000 distinct CDR3 sequences, more than 90% recorded once. Relapsing-remitting disease, either stable or active, was present in the treatment-naive patients who were the multiple sclerosis controls. The CDR3 totals 16 residues. The V gene's germline CDR1 is KGHDR and CDR2 SFDVKD. V was cut by 9 bases and J by 2 bases, with 16 bases left in between. This entry belongs to a study of CD8 T cells in Susac syndrome.

Sequenced input: CD4+ T cells from PBMCs. V usage is TRBV24-1 and J usage is TRBJ2-6; D is possibly TRBD1 (5 bases). This TCR was recovered from a human donor with multiple sclerosis. In DNA form, the CDR3 reads TGTGCCACCGAGTCGTGGGGCTTCCCTGGGGCCAACGTCCTGACTTTC. This gives the protein CATESWGFPGANVLTF.